These T cell receptor beta chains were read from a single sample in a study of cytomegalovirus exposure and HLA in healthy donors. Profiling relied on immunoSEQ multiplex PCR, and the TCRdb table lists in-frame clones only, not all of them. The sample lists approximately 59,000 clones; 65% to 80% were seen once. Sequenced input: PBMCs. These receptors all come from a man aged 40-55 years in good health and CMV-seropositive. CDR3s include the opening cysteine and the closing phenylalanine or tryptophan. D genes are given only for firm matches. The size entry is marked missing in some rows and otherwise reads once, few, many or a size class.

clone size	D gene	V gene	J gene	CDR3 DNA	CDR3 protein
.	.	TRBV4-3	TRBJ2-1	TGCGCCAGCAGCCAAGCTGGTACTAAGTCCTACAATGAGCAGTTCTTC	CASSQAGTKSYNEQFF
.	TRBD1	TRBV9	TRBJ1-4	TGTGCCAGCAGCGCGGGACAGGGGTTTGAAAAACTGTTTTTT	CASSAGQGFEKLFF
.	TRBD1	TRBV5-1	TRBJ1-2	TGCGCCAGCAGCTTGGTTGGGACAGGGGTGGGCTATGGCTACACCTTC	CASSLVGTGVGYGYTF
.	.	TRBV21-1	TRBJ2-2	TGTGCCAGCAGCAAGGCGAGGGTAAGTCTACGCGGGGAGCTGTTTTTT	CASSKARVSLRGELFF
.	.	TRBV30	TRBJ2-5	TGTGCCTGGAGTGTAAGATCCGGGGAGACCCAGTACTTC	CAWSVRSGETQYF
few	TRBD2	TRBV7-9	TRBJ2-5	TGTGCCAGCAGCATTAGCGGGGCCCCAGGGGAGACCCAGTACTTC	CASSISGAPGETQYF
medium-sized	TRBD1	TRBV5-1	TRBJ1-4	TGCGCCAGCAACCCAACAGGGGCATCTAATGAAAAACTGTTTTTT	CASNPTGASNEKLFF
once	.	TRBV2	TRBJ2-7	TGTGCCAGCACCTCTACAGGGAGCTCCTACGAGCAGTACTTC	CASTSTGSSYEQYF
once	.	TRBV10-3	TRBJ1-2	TGTGCCATCAGTGAGTCGGCCAGGAACTATGGCTACACCTTC	CAISESARNYGYTF
few	.	TRBV5-5	TRBJ2-5	TGTGCCAGCAGCCAAAATCAAGAGACCCAGTACTTC	CASSQNQETQYF
.	.	TRBV5-1	TRBJ2-7	TGCGCCAGCAGCAGAGCCGGGACAAACGCCTACGAGCAGTACTTC	CASSRAGTNAYEQYF
few	.	TRBV2	TRBJ2-7	TGTGCCAGCTGCACAGGCTACGAGCAGTACTTC	CASCTGYEQYF
.	TRBD1	TRBV6-5	TRBJ1-4	TGTGCCAGCAGGCAAAGGGGGACAGGGAATGAAAAACTGTTTTTT	CASRQRGTGNEKLFF
.	.	TRBV7-6	TRBJ2-3	TGTGCCAGCAGCTTAATGGCGGCAGGGAGGCCAGATACGCAGTATTTT	CASSLMAAGRPDTQYF
.	TRBD2	TRBV4-2	TRBJ2-1	TGTGCCAGCAGCGAGGGACTAGCAGGAAATGAGCAGTTCTTC	CASSEGLAGNEQFF
.	.	TRBV29-1	TRBJ2-7	TGCAGCGTTGGAGGCTACGAGCAGTACTTC	CSVGGYEQYF
.	TRBD1	TRBV6-5	TRBJ1-5	TGTGCCAGCAGTCTCGGACAGGCAGATCAGCCCCAGCATTTT	CASSLGQADQPQHF
.	.	TRBV11-1	TRBJ2-5	TGTGCCAGCAGCTTAGTCCAGGGTTGGGAGACCCAGTACTTC	CASSLVQGWETQYF
once	TRBD2	TRBV27	TRBJ2-1	TGTGCCAGCAGTCCTCGACTAGCGGGAGTTAAGGAGCAGTTCTTC	CASSPRLAGVKEQFF
.	.	TRBV5-5	TRBJ2-5	TGTGCCAGCAGCTTAGAAGGGGAAGAGACCCAGTACTTC	CASSLEGEETQYF
.	.	TRBV4-1	TRBJ1-4	TGCGCCAGCAGCCAAGCTGGGGGGACTGCAACTAATGAAAAACTGTTTTTT	CASSQAGGTATNEKLFF